These 26 T cell receptor beta chains share one sample of origin, sequenced in a study of blood T cell repertoires in COVID-19. The assay was immunoSEQ multiplex PCR, and TCRdb's table has in-frame clones only and misses some. Of approximately 110,000 clones listed, roughly nine tenths are singletons. Sequencing was performed on peripheral blood. The receptors were gathered from a man aged 50 to 60 with COVID-19, enrolled during active disease.

For the CDR3, the DNA is TGTGCCAGCAGGGGGGGGACTAGCGGGATACCCACCTACGAGCAGTACTTC. It is translated as CASRGGTSGIPTYEQYF. The chain combines TRBV21-1 with TRBJ2-7; the table's D gene call, TRBD2, was not cross checked with the DNA. TRBV21-1 is designated a pseudogene. The CDR3 is 17 residues long.

The genes are TRBV6-5 and TRBJ2-7, with 8 bases matching TRBD1. Germline CDR1 MNHEY, CDR2 SVGAGI. The CDR3 contains 15 residues. V gave up 6 bases and J gave up 4 bases; unmatched junction bases: 11. CDR3 DNA: TGTGCCAGCAGACCATACAGGGGGTCCGTTTACGAGCAGTACGTC. It is translated as CASRPYRGSVYEQYV.

The chain recombines TRBV6-2 or TRBV6-3 with TRBJ2-7, with 8 bases lining up with TRBD2. CDR1 and CDR2 (germline): MNHEY, SVGEGT. The CDR3 is made up of 14 amino acids. The J segment lost 6 bases and the V segment lost 6 bases, leaving 10 bases of the junction unmatched. CDR3 in DNA: TGTGCCAGCAGGTACAGGCGGGAGGCCGTCGAGCAGTACTTC. Residues: CASRYRREAVEQYF.

The gene calls are TRBV6-1 and TRBJ2-7; 9 nucleotides align to TRBD2. J was trimmed by 0 bases and V by 1 base; bases with no gene match: 4. Germline CDR1 and CDR2: MNHNS and SASEGT. This CDR3 spans 16 amino acids. CDR3 sequence reads: CASSEGLAGFSYEQYV. In nucleotides, the CDR3 is TGTGCCAGCAGTGAAGGGCTAGCGGGATTCTCCTACGAGCAGTACGTC.

V gene TRBV7-9 combines with J gene TRBJ2-1; D unresolved. The CDR3 runs 12 residues. V gave up 7 bases and J gave up 4 bases, with 8 bases separating them. Germline-derived CDR1 and CDR2 are SEHNR and FQNEAQ (reference sequence). CDR3 region: CASTQRYNEQFF. The DNA for the CDR3 is TGTGCCAGCACCCAGAGGTACAATGAGCAGTTCTTC.

The chain's CDR3 is CASSFRQGIANYGYTF. CDR3 coding DNA: TGTGCCAGCAGTTTTAGGCAGGGGATCGCTAACTATGGCTACACCTTC. The chain combines TRBV28 with TRBJ1-2; tentative D call: TRBD1 (6 bases). The germline V gene has CDR1 MDHEN and CDR2 SYDVKM. Trimming pared 3 bases from V and 0 bases from J, leaving 14 bases between. The CDR3 has 16 amino acids.

The J gene is TRBJ2-3, the V gene TRBV30, with D possibly matching TRBD2 (6 bases). The V end lost 0 bases, the J end lost 8 bases, and 15 bases lay between the germline ends. CDR1 is GTSNPN, CDR2 SVGIG, per germline (reference sequence). The CDR3 covers 14 residues. CDR3 loop: CAWSVAGAGPTQYF. The DNA of the CDR3 is TGTGCCTGGAGTGTAGCTGGGGCGGGACCTACGCAGTATTTT. The full variable domain, with the rest looked up from reference TRBV30 and TRBJ2-3, is SQTIHQWPATLVQPVGSPLSLECTVEGTSNPNLYWYRQAAGRGLQLLFYSVGIGQISSEVPQNLSASRPQDRQFILSSKKLLLSDSGFYLCAWSVAGAGPTQYFGPGTRLTVL.

The J gene is TRBJ1-2, the V gene TRBV30; 8 nucleotides line up with TRBD1. The germline CDR1 and CDR2 sequences are GTSNPN and SVGIG (reference sequence). The trim removed 3 bases at V and 4 bases at J, leaving 7 bases unmatched. CDR3 length equals 14 residues. CDR3 residues: CAWRRDRSGYGYTF. The CDR3 nucleotides read TGTGCCTGGAGAAGGGACAGGAGCGGCTATGGCTACACCTTC.

The chain uses TRBV9 and TRBJ1-2; D perhaps matches TRBD1 (6 bases). Trimming took 4 bases from V and 4 from J, leaving 14 bases between them. The CDR3 runs 14 residues. Germline V gene data show CDR1 as SGDLS and CDR2 as YYNGEE. The CDR3, as DNA: TGTGCCAGCAGCCCTGGACAGACCTTCTATGGCTACACCTTC. Translation: CASSPGQTFYGYTF.

The chain uses TRBV19 and TRBJ2-2; D gene unclear. Trimming shortened V by 4 bases and J by 0 bases, and 9 bases separated the two germline ends. Germline CDR1 LNHDA, CDR2 SQIVND (reference sequence). The length of the CDR3 is 15 residues. The CDR3: CASSTQTPNTGELFF. Here the CDR3 DNA reads TGTGCCAGTAGTACCCAGACACCGAACACCGGGGAGCTGTTTTTT. Using reference TRBV19 and TRBJ2-2 for the parts outside the CDR3, the full variable domain is DGGITQSPKYLFRKEGQNVTLSCEQNLNHDAMYWYRQDPGQGLRLIYYSQIVNDFQKGDIAEGYSVSREKKESFPLTVTSAQKNPTAFYLCASSTQTPNTGELFFGEGSRLTVL.

The chain employs TRBV2 and TRBJ1-2; 12 bases are shared with TRBD1. CDR3 size: 16 residues. V dropped 6 bases and J dropped 6; count of bases not matched to a gene: 11. Germline CDR1 reads SNHLY; CDR2 reads FYNNEI. As DNA, the CDR3 is TGTGCCAGCAGCCTTTTTCCGGGACAGGGGGCGGATGGCTACACCTTC. It translates to CASSLFPGQGADGYTF.

The chain links TRBV7-8 to TRBJ2-6, with D possibly matching TRBD1 (5 bases). Trimming removed 5 bases at V and 4 bases at J, with 18 bases between. The CDR3 is 17 residues long. CDR1 and CDR2 (germline): SGHVS, FQNEAQ. The chain's CDR3 is CASSPRAAQGGANVLTF. In DNA form, the CDR3 reads TGTGCCAGCAGCCCTCGGGCGGCCCAGGGCGGGGCCAACGTCCTGACTTTC.

This clone was counted a few times. The chain combines TRBV18 with TRBJ2-7; the D gene is possibly TRBD2 (5 bases). The CDR3 has 13 amino acids. V was shortened by 4 bases and J by 5 bases, with 12 bases between the two germline ends. In germline, CDR1 is KGHSH, CDR2 LQKENI. The CDR3 is CASSLTEGNEQYV. The CDR3 nucleotides read TGTGCCAGCTCACTGACCGAGGGAAACGAGCAGTACGTC.

The chain recombines TRBV9 with TRBJ2-1, with TRBD2 identical over 9 bases. Losses at the gene ends were 0 bases for V and 7 bases for J; bases not matched to a gene: 5. This CDR3 region has 15 residues. Per the germline V gene, CDR1 is SGDLS and CDR2 is YYNGEE. DNA of the CDR3: TGTGCCAGCAGCGTAGAGATAAGCGGGGGGAATGAGCAGTTCTTC. It specifies CASSVEISGGNEQFF.

V gene TRBV28 combines with J gene TRBJ1-4; 9 bases match TRBD1. The V and J ends lost 5 bases and 5 bases, in that order; junction bases with no gene match: 3. This CDR3 is 14 amino acids long. Germline V gives CDR1 MDHEN, CDR2 SYDVKM. CDR3 amino acids: CASSNRGLNEKLFF. The CDR3 DNA follows: TGTGCCAGCAGTAACAGGGGGCTGAATGAAAAACTGTTTTTT.

This chain connects TRBV3-1 (or the pseudogene TRBV3-2) to TRBJ2-2; possible D gene TRBD1, 7 bases. CDR3 length equals 16 residues. The germline V and J ends were trimmed by 0 bases and 3 bases, with 11 bases remaining between them. Germline V CDR1 and CDR2: LGHDT, YNNKEL (reference sequence). Written as DNA, the CDR3 is TGTGCCAGCAGCCAAGATCTCAGGGGGGACACCGGGGAGCTGTTTTTT. Protein: CASSQDLRGDTGELFF.

This clone has only one observation. V and J are TRBV7-9 and TRBJ2-5, with TRBD1 identical over 9 bases. CDR3 size: 15 residues. CDR1 is SEHNR and CDR2 is FQNEAQ in the germline V gene (reference sequence). The junction had 9 bases not matched to a gene; V was cut back by 5 bases and J by 5 bases. As DNA, the CDR3 is TGTGCCAGCAGCCCTGAACAGGGGGCGCGGGAGACCCAGTACTTC. As protein: CASSPEQGARETQYF.

The J gene is TRBJ1-1, the V gene TRBV19; tentatively, D is TRBD1 (5 bases). V was cut by 3 bases and J by 6 bases, with 14 bases left in between. CDR3 length: 14 amino acids. Germline CDR1 reads LNHDA; CDR2 reads SQIVND (reference sequence). CDR3 bases: TGTGCCAGTAGTATTGTTTCGGGGGTCGCTGAAGCTTTCTTT. Translating gives CASSIVSGVAEAFF.

The rearrangement joins TRBV7-6 to TRBJ2-2; 8 positions agree with TRBD1. With V trimmed by 3 bases and J by 7 bases, 1 base remained unmatched. Germline V lookup: CDR1 SGHVS, CDR2 FNYEAQ. The length of the CDR3 is 13 residues. CDR3 amino acids: CASSLGTGGELFF. The CDR3, as DNA: TGTGCCAGCAGCTTGGGGACAGGCGGGGAGCTGTTTTTT.

The V call is TRBV5-4, the J call TRBJ2-2; 8 positions agree with TRBD1. The V gene end was trimmed by 6 bases and the J gene end by 1 base; junction bases not matched to a gene: 8. The CDR3 has 16 amino acids. The germline CDR1 and CDR2 sequences are SGHNT and YYREEE (reference sequence). The CDR3 here is CASNPGQGLNTGELFF. DNA for the CDR3: TGTGCCAGCAACCCCGGACAGGGCTTGAACACCGGGGAGCTGTTTTTT.

V is TRBV6-7 and J is TRBJ1-4; 10 positions match TRBD1. TRBV6-7 is an open reading frame, and its role is uncertain. The junction had 12 bases not matched to a gene; V was cut back by 1 base and J by 7 bases. The length of the CDR3 is 18 residues. The CDR3 spells CASSYCPGTGERSEKLFF. CDR3 bases: TGTGCCAGCAGTTACTGTCCCGGGACAGGGGAAAGGAGTGAAAAACTGTTTTTT.

This chain uses TRBV5-4 with TRBJ2-1, with 7 nucleotides matching TRBD2. The CDR3 spans 15 residues. Trimming removed 5 bases from V and 4 bases from J; junction bases left unmatched: 9. The V gene's germline CDR1 is SGHNT and CDR2 YYREEE (reference sequence). The CDR3 DNA is TGTGCCAGCAGTAAGGGACTAACCGATTACAATGAGCAGTTCTTC. It encodes CASSKGLTDYNEQFF.

The genes are TRBV28 and TRBJ2-7, with 7 bases that match TRBD1. Germline assignment: CDR1 MDHEN and CDR2 SYDVKM. V lost 4 bases to trimming and J lost 8 bases; unmatched junction nucleotides: 8. The CDR3 has 13 residues. Written as DNA, the CDR3 is TGTGCCAGCAGTTCCCCGACAGGGTGGAAGCAGTACGTC. It specifies CASSSPTGWKQYV.

The chain combines TRBV5-1 with TRBJ1-5; weak D call: TRBD1 (5 bases). The CDR3 consists of 13 residues. With 1 base removed from V and 6 bases from J, the gap between germline ends came to 8 bases. CDR1 is SGHRS, CDR2 YFSETQ, per germline. The CDR3 protein is CASSLSGGQPQHF. CDR3 coding DNA: TGCGCCAGCAGCTTGTCGGGGGGTCAGCCCCAGCATTTT. Complete variable domain (other parts from reference TRBV5-1 and TRBJ1-5): KAGVTQTPRYLIKTRGQQVTLSCSPISGHRSVSWYQQTPGQGLQFLFEYFSETQRNKGNFPGRFSGRQFSNSRSEMNVSTLELGDSALYLCASSLSGGQPQHFGDGTRLSIL.

This clone was observed a handful of times. This chain connects TRBV14 to TRBJ2-2; D not certain. CDR1 and CDR2 (germline): SGHDN, FVKESK. The V end lost 8 bases, the J end lost 5 bases, and 15 bases lay between the germline ends. This CDR3 spans 14 amino acids. CDR3 amino acids: CASGRGLPTGELFF. CDR3 sequence (DNA): TGTGCCAGCGGCCGCGGCCTCCCTACCGGGGAGCTGTTTTTT.

This clone came up once. The chain combines TRBV5-1 with TRBJ2-7, with 11 bases lining up with TRBD2. Germline values: CDR1 SGHRS, CDR2 YFSETQ. The CDR3 has 18 residues. The V segment lost 1 base and the J segment 0 bases; nucleotides outside the gene matches: 9. For the CDR3, the DNA is TGCGCCAGCAGCTTGTTGGCTAGCGGGAGGCCAAGCTCCTACGAGCAGTACGTC. This codes for CASSLLASGRPSSYEQYV.